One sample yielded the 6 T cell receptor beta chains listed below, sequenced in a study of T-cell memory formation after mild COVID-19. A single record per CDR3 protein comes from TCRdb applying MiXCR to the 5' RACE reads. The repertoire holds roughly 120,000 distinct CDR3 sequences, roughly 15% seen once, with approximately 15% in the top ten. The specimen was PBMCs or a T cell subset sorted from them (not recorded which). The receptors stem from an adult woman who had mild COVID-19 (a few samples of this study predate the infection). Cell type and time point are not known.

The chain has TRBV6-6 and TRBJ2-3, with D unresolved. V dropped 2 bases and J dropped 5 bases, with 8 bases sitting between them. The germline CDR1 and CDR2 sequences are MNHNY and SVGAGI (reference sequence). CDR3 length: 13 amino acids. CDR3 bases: TGTGCCAGCAGTTACGATAGTGGAGATACGCAGTATTTT. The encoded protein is CASSYDSGDTQYF.

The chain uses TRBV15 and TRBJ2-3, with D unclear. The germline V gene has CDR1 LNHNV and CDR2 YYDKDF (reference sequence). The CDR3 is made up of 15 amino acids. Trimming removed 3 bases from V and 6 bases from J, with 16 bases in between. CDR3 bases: TGTGCCACCAGCAGTGAAGGGCTGACCTCCGATACGCAGTATTTT. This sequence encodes CATSSEGLTSDTQYF. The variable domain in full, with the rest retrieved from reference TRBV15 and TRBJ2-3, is DAMVIQNPRYQVTQFGKPVTLSCSQTLNHNVMYWYQQKSSQAPKLLFHYYDKDFNNEADTPDNFQSRRPNTSFCFLDIRSPGLGDTAMYLCATSSEGLTSDTQYFGPGTRLTVL.

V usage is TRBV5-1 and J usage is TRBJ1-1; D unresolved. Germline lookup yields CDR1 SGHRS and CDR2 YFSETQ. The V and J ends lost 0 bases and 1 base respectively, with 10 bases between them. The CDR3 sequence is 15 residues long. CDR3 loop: CASSLVLDQNTEAFF. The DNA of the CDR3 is TGCGCCAGCAGCTTGGTTTTGGACCAGAACACTGAAGCTTTCTTT.

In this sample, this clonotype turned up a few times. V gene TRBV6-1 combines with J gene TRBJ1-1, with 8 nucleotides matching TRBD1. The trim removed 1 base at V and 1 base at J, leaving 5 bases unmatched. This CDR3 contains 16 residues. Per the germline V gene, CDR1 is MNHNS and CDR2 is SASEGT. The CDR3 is CASSEEGTGPNTEAFF. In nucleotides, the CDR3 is TGTGCCAGCAGTGAAGAGGGGACAGGCCCGAACACTGAAGCTTTCTTT.

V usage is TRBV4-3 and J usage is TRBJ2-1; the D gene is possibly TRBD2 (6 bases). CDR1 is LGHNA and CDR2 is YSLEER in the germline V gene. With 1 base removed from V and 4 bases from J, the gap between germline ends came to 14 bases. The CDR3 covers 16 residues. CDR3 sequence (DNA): TGCGCCAGCAGCCAAGGGAGGGAAGGATGGTACAATGAGCAGTTCTTC. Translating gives CASSQGREGWYNEQFF.

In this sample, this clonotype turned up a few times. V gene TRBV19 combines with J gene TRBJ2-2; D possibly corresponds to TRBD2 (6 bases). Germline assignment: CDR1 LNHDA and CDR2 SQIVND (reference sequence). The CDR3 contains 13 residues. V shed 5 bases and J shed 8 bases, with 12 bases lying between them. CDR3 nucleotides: TGTGCCAGTAGTCTGGGGGGTAAAGGGGAGCTGTTTTTT. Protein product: CASSLGGKGELFF.